This passage covers 21 T cell receptor beta chains from one sample sequenced in a study of identical twins. A single record per CDR3 protein comes from TCRdb applying MiXCR to the 5' RACE reads. The table shows more than 650,000 distinct CDR3 sequences, with roughly 6% occurring only once. Sequencing input: naive T cells sorted from blood. The receptors derive from a man aged 18 to 29 in good health.

This clonotype was seen at least ten times. The rearrangement uses TRBV28 and TRBJ2-1, with D possibly TRBD2 on 6 matching bases. CDR1 and CDR2 from the germline V gene are MDHEN and SYDVKM. Trimming shortened V by 2 bases and J by 4 bases, and 9 bases separated the two germline ends. The CDR3 is made up of 14 amino acids. CDR3 residues: CASSLGTQYNEQFF. The CDR3 nucleotides are TGTGCCAGCAGTTTAGGGACTCAATACAATGAGCAGTTCTTC.

This chain links TRBV5-1 with TRBJ2-7; 10 positions agree with TRBD2. The CDR3 sequence is 17 residues long. V lost 2 bases, J lost 2 bases, and 10 bases stayed unmatched. Germline V lookup: CDR1 SGHRS, CDR2 YFSETQ. The CDR3 here is CASSFIQREGLTYEQYV. In DNA form, the CDR3 reads TGCGCCAGCAGCTTTATCCAGCGGGAGGGCCTAACCTACGAGCAGTACGTC.

This clonotype has a handful of counts. The chain is built from TRBV5-1 and TRBJ2-1, with D tentatively TRBD2 (6 bases). Germline lookup yields CDR1 SGHRS and CDR2 YFSETQ. The CDR3 is 17 amino acids. Trimming shortened V by 4 bases and J by 0 bases, and 17 bases separated the two germline ends. The CDR3 loop reads CASSLASSASSYNEQFF. In nucleotides, the CDR3 is TGCGCCAGCAGCCTGGCTTCTAGCGCCAGCTCCTACAATGAGCAGTTCTTC.

This clonotype was counted at least ten times. This chain joins TRBV12-3 or TRBV12-4 and TRBJ1-6; D is ambiguous. Trimming took off 3 bases at V and 5 bases at J, with 11 bases between the two ends. The CDR3 loop spans 15 amino acids. CDR3 protein: CASSFSPLNNSPLHF. DNA of the CDR3: TGTGCCAGCAGTTTTAGTCCCCTCAATAATTCACCCCTCCACTTT.

The chain joins TRBV7-2 to TRBJ2-3; 11 positions match TRBD2. The CDR3 consists of 17 residues. Germline V lookup: CDR1 SGHTA, CDR2 FQGNSA. J was trimmed by 2 bases and V by 5 bases; bases with no gene match: 9. The CDR3 coding sequence is TGTGCCAGCAGCACGGAGAGACTAGCGGGGTACACAGATACGCAGTATTTT. Its protein product is CASSTERLAGYTDTQYF.

This clonotype was counted at least ten times. The rearrangement joins TRBV29-1 to TRBJ1-2; D gene unclear. CDR3 length: 10 amino acids. V lost 7 bases to trimming and J lost 8 bases, with 11 bases between them. CDR1 and CDR2 from the germline V gene are SQVTM and ANQGSEA. The chain's CDR3 is CSASTGGYTF. The CDR3 coding sequence is TGCAGCGCTAGCACCGGCGGCTACACCTTC.

This clonotype occurred many times. This chain joins TRBV7-9 and TRBJ1-2; D not certain. The germline V and J ends were trimmed by 1 base and 1 base, with 7 bases remaining between them. Germline CDR1 SEHNR, CDR2 FQNEAQ (reference sequence). The CDR3 is 14 residues long. CDR3 region: CASSLGQFNYGYTF. CDR3 DNA sequence: TGTGCCAGCAGCTTAGGCCAGTTTAACTATGGCTACACCTTC.

The V and J genes are TRBV6-2 or TRBV6-3 and TRBJ2-7; 10 nucleotides line up with TRBD2. Germline CDR1 is MNHEY and CDR2 is SVGEGT. The CDR3 has 14 amino acids. V lost 5 bases and J lost 4; bases outside the gene matches: 5. The CDR3 loop is CASSQSGRAYEQYF. CDR3 sequence (DNA): TGTGCCAGCAGTCAGAGCGGGAGGGCTTACGAGCAGTACTTC.

Many counts were recorded for this clonotype. This chain uses TRBV28 with TRBJ2-3; 7 nucleotides align to TRBD2. The CDR3 covers 15 residues. The germline CDR1 and CDR2 sequences are MDHEN and SYDVKM. J lost 6 bases, V lost 2 bases, and 8 bases had no gene match. The CDR3: CASSLEGGPGDTQYF. The DNA of the CDR3 is TGTGCCAGCAGTTTAGAGGGAGGGCCCGGGGATACGCAGTATTTT.

This clonotype was counted at least ten times. The V call is TRBV28, the J call TRBJ2-5; the D gene could be TRBD1 or TRBD2 (7 bases each). With 5 bases removed from V and 1 base from J, the gap between germline ends came to 17 bases. CDR1 MDHEN and CDR2 SYDVKM come from the germline V gene. This CDR3 contains 16 residues. The CDR3 DNA is TGTGCCAGCAGTAGCAGACAGGGAGGGATCCAAGAGACCCAGTACTTC. As protein: CASSSRQGGIQETQYF.

The chain employs TRBV28 and TRBJ2-7; no definite D call. The CDR3 sequence is 12 residues long. Trimming cost V 6 bases and J 4 bases, with 10 bases left between them. Germline values: CDR1 MDHEN, CDR2 SYDVKM. The CDR3 region has the DNA TGTGCCAGCAGCCGCCCGTTGTACGAGCAGTACTTC. Protein: CASSRPLYEQYF.

V gene TRBV7-2 combines with J gene TRBJ2-7; D not resolved. Trimming took 5 bases from V and 3 from J, leaving 11 bases between them. The germline CDR1 and CDR2 sequences are SGHTA and FQGNSA. The CDR3 runs 13 residues. CDR3 in amino acids: CASSPTMGYEQYF. The CDR3 region has the DNA TGTGCCAGCAGCCCGACCATGGGCTACGAGCAGTACTTC. The complete variable domain, with remaining parts taken from reference TRBV7-2 and TRBJ2-7, reads GAGVSQSPSNKVTEKGKDVELRCDPISGHTALYWYRQSLGQGLEFLIYFQGNSAPDKSGLPSDRFSAERTGGSVSTLTIQRTQQEDSAVYLCASSPTMGYEQYFGPGTRLTVT.

The chain has TRBV15 and TRBJ2-3; D perhaps matches TRBD2 (5 bases). The CDR3 contains 15 residues. Deletions cut 0 bases from V and 0 bases from J, with 7 bases between. Germline CDR1 and CDR2: LNHNV and YYDKDF (reference sequence). DNA of the CDR3: TGTGCCACCAGCAGAGACAGGACTAGCACAGATACGCAGTATTTT. This codes for CATSRDRTSTDTQYF.

This clonotype was detected only a few times. This chain uses TRBV12-3 or TRBV12-4 with TRBJ1-2; D gene uncertain. With 5 bases removed from V and 2 bases from J, the gap between germline ends came to 18 bases. The length of the CDR3 is 16 residues. The CDR3 sequence is CASSTRASTPNYGYTF. The CDR3 DNA reads TGTGCCAGCAGTACGCGGGCCTCAACCCCCAACTATGGCTACACCTTC.

This clonotype was found a few times. The genes are TRBV5-1 and TRBJ1-1; TRBD1 is a possible D gene (6 bases). Germline CDR1 SGHRS, CDR2 YFSETQ. Between the trimmed V and J ends, which lost 4 bases and 9 bases, there was a span of 13 bases. This CDR3 has 12 amino acids. CDR3: CASSLTGGQAFF. CDR3 DNA sequence: TGCGCCAGCAGCCTGACCGGGGGGCAAGCTTTCTTT.

This clonotype was recorded many times. The rearrangement links TRBV12-3 or TRBV12-4 to TRBJ1-5; TRBD1 might be the D (5 bases). V lost 3 bases and J lost 1, with 10 bases in between. The CDR3 consists of 15 residues. The CDR3 protein is CASSFDEGSNQPQHF. In DNA, the CDR3 is TGTGCCAGCAGTTTTGATGAGGGGAGCAATCAGCCCCAGCATTTT.

This rearrangement joins TRBV7-3 to TRBJ2-3; 8 nucleotides agree with TRBD1. This CDR3 comprises 16 residues. Per the germline V gene, CDR1 is SGHTA and CDR2 is FQGTGA. V shed 5 bases and J 0 bases; nucleotides not matched to a gene: 7. The CDR3, as DNA: TGTGCCAGCAGCCCGCTCAGGGGGCCGAGCACAGATACGCAGTATTTT. This encodes CASSPLRGPSTDTQYF. Full variable domain (rest looked up from reference TRBV7-3 and TRBJ2-3): GAGVSQTPSNKVTEKGKYVELRCDPISGHTALYWYRQSLGQGPEFLIYFQGTGAADDSGLPNDRFFAVRPEGSVSTLKIQRTERGDSAVYLCASSPLRGPSTDTQYFGPGTRLTVL.

This clonotype showed up many times. The V call is TRBV7-2, the J call TRBJ2-7; D gene unclear. CDR3 length: 16 amino acids. The germline V and J ends were trimmed by 2 bases and 0 bases, with 14 bases remaining between them. Germline V lookup: CDR1 SGHTA, CDR2 FQGNSA. This CDR3 reads CASSLLPGSYSYEQYF. The CDR3 DNA reads TGTGCCAGCAGCTTACTGCCAGGCTCATACTCCTACGAGCAGTACTTC.

This clonotype was detected many times. The CDR3 bases are TGTGCCAGCAGTTACAGGGGGGACTCCTACAATGAGCAGTTCTTC. Translated: CASSYRGDSYNEQFF. The chain joins TRBV2 to TRBJ2-1; 8 bases map to TRBD1. The germline CDR1 and CDR2 sequences are SNHLY and FYNNEI. The CDR3 is made up of 15 amino acids. J was trimmed by 0 bases and V by 5 bases; bases with no gene match: 3.

At least ten counts were recorded for this clonotype. The rearrangement uses TRBV15 and TRBJ2-3; D remains unclear. Trimming left V 0 bases short and J 2 bases short, with 6 bases between. CDR1 and CDR2 from the germline V gene are LNHNV and YYDKDF (reference sequence). The CDR3 totals 14 residues. This CDR3 is CATSRDTNTDTQYF. In nucleotides, the CDR3 is TGTGCCACCAGCAGAGATACCAACACAGATACGCAGTATTTT.

This clonotype came up many times. The rearrangement joins TRBV12-3 or TRBV12-4 to TRBJ1-6; D gene uncertain. V gave up 5 bases and J gave up 7 bases, with 9 bases separating them. The CDR3 covers 13 residues. The CDR3: CASSTRRNSPLHF. CDR3 DNA: TGTGCCAGCAGTACCAGACGGAATTCACCCCTCCACTTT.